This T cell receptor (beta chain) was observed in a study of blood T cell repertoires in COVID-19. The CDR3 length is 15 residues. V dropped 10 bases and J dropped 1; count of bases not matched to a gene: 6. Germline V lookup: CDR1 ENHRY, CDR2 SYGVKD. Sequenced by immunoSEQ multiplex PCR; TCRdb stores in-frame clones only, minus some. The repertoire has 250,000 or so clones, 90% to 95% of them found once; the top ten carry approximately 1.2%. Sequencing input: PBMCs or T cells enriched from blood (not recorded which). The clonotype was recovered from a human donor in a cohort exposed to, infected with or recovered from COVID-19 (not recorded which). The donor label of this sample is uncertain. This chain joins TRBV10-3 and TRBJ2-5; 13 bases agree with TRBD2. The CDR3 DNA is TGTGCCACCGGGACTAGCGGGGCCGGCCAAGAGACCCAGTACTTC. This sequence encodes CATGTSGAGQETQYF.